This is a list of T cell receptor beta chains from one sample in a study of blood T cells in healthy people across ages. TCRdb independently ran MiXCR on the 5' RACE reads; one entry per CDR3 protein. This table has around 780,000 distinct CDR3 sequences, around three fifths appearing once. The sample consisted of blood. Receptors were obtained from a middle-aged man in good health. Both conserved end residues are part of each CDR3. Fields, in order: clone size, V gene, D gene, J gene, CDR3 protein, CDR3 DNA. A D gene is named only where the DNA matches it firmly. The listing skips clone size in some rows; elsewhere it reads once, few, many or a size class.

-	TRBV4-3	-	TRBJ2-2	CASSQGGRMSGGELFF	TGCGCCAGCAGCCAAGGGGGCCGTATGAGTGGCGGGGAGCTGTTTTTT
-	TRBV6-6	TRBD1	TRBJ1-2	CASSYSHADRGSYGYTF	TGTGCCAGCAGTTATTCCCACGCCGACAGGGGAAGCTATGGCTACACCTTC
few	TRBV29-1	TRBD2	TRBJ2-1	CSVEVTYGGSSYNEQFF	TGCAGCGTTGAAGTCACGTACGGCGGGAGCTCCTACAATGAGCAGTTCTTC
-	TRBV3-1	-	TRBJ2-3	CASSPQGMRPSPYF	TGTGCCAGCAGCCCTCAAGGCATGCGGCCTTCGCCGTATTTT
-	TRBV20-1	-	TRBJ2-3	CSAMTEQGDTQYF	TGCAGTGCTATGACGGAGCAAGGAGATACGCAGTATTTT
-	TRBV29-1	TRBD1	TRBJ2-3	CSVDFPQGADTQYF	TGCAGCGTTGATTTCCCACAGGGGGCGGATACGCAGTATTTT
-	TRBV28	-	TRBJ2-1	CASSSGDKKQFF	TGTGCCAGCAGTAGTGGTGACAAGAAGCAGTTCTTC
few	TRBV2	-	TRBJ1-2	CASDMKGNYGYTF	TGTGCCAGCGATATGAAGGGTAACTATGGCTACACCTTC
-	TRBV28	TRBD1	TRBJ2-2	CASIEQGESTGELFF	TGTGCCAGCATCGAACAGGGGGAGAGCACCGGGGAGCTGTTTTTT
few	TRBV12-3/TRBV12-4	-	TRBJ1-2	CASSLLGGKQGYTF	TGTGCCAGCAGTTTGTTGGGGGGGAAGCAGGGCTACACCTTC
-	TRBV11-3	TRBD2	TRBJ2-4	CASSLDGRAQNIQYF	TGTGCCAGCAGCTTAGACGGGAGGGCCCAAAACATTCAGTACTTC
-	TRBV6-6	-	TRBJ2-5	CASSYESGDNEQYF	TGTGCCAGCAGTTACGAGTCTGGTGACAATGAGCAGTACTTC
-	TRBV24-1	-	TRBJ2-7	CATSDSWQAEQYF	TGTGCCACCAGTGATTCGTGGCAGGCCGAGCAGTACTTC
-	TRBV12-3/TRBV12-4	-	TRBJ2-7	CASSLRRSYEQYF	TGTGCCAGCAGCCTGAGGAGATCCTACGAGCAGTACTTC
-	TRBV15	-	TRBJ2-1	CATSREKGSYNEQFF	TGTGCCACCAGCAGAGAAAAGGGGTCCTACAATGAGCAGTTCTTC
-	TRBV4-3	-	TRBJ1-2	CASSQDGSKTNGYTF	TGCGCCAGCAGCCAAGATGGATCGAAGACGAATGGCTACACCTTC
-	TRBV4-1	TRBD2	TRBJ2-1	CASSQGPGLAVNEQFF	TGCGCCAGCAGCCAGGGTCCGGGACTAGCGGTCAATGAGCAGTTCTTC
once	TRBV4-1	-	TRBJ2-3	CASSQEQGAADTQYF	TGCGCCAGCAGCCAAGAGCAGGGCGCGGCAGATACGCAGTATTTT
-	TRBV20-1	-	TRBJ1-1	CSASPPGRSNTEAFF	TGCAGTGCTAGCCCCCCCGGCCGGTCGAACACTGAAGCTTTCTTT
few	TRBV4-3	-	TRBJ1-6	CASSQWELDGTLHF	TGCGCCAGCAGCCAGTGGGAGTTGGACGGCACCCTCCACTTT
-	TRBV5-1	TRBD2	TRBJ2-1	CASSRLGLAVAYNEQFF	TGCGCCAGCAGCCGACTAGGACTAGCGGTAGCCTACAATGAGCAGTTCTTC
-	TRBV12-5	-	TRBJ2-3	CASGPGEAGNTQYF	TGTGCTAGTGGTCCCGGAGAGGCGGGAAATACGCAGTATTTT
-	TRBV7-8	TRBD1	TRBJ2-1	CASSSTGTEPLINEQFF	TGTGCCAGCAGCTCAACCGGGACAGAGCCCCTCATCAATGAGCAGTTCTTC
once	TRBV5-1	-	TRBJ2-5	CASGLGLFQETQYF	TGCGCCAGCGGCTTGGGGCTATTCCAAGAGACCCAGTACTTC
-	TRBV24-1	-	TRBJ1-5	CATSDLDRSGNQPQHF	TGTGCCACCAGTGATTTGGACAGATCTGGCAATCAGCCCCAGCATTTT
-	TRBV6-6	-	TRBJ2-5	CASDYATGSQTQYF	TGTGCCAGCGATTACGCTACAGGGTCGCAGACCCAGTACTTC
-	TRBV24-1	-	TRBJ2-3	CATRTASTDTQYF	TGTGCCACCAGGACAGCTAGCACAGATACGCAGTATTTT
-	TRBV20-1	-	TRBJ2-7	CSARAAGLYEQYF	TGCAGTGCTAGAGCCGCGGGGCTCTACGAGCAGTACTTC
-	TRBV4-3	-	TRBJ1-1	CASSQRESWTEAFF	TGCGCCAGCAGCCAAAGGGAATCTTGGACTGAAGCTTTCTTT
-	TRBV5-1	-	TRBJ2-6	CASQETAMANVLTF	TGCGCCAGCCAGGAGACGGCTATGGCCAACGTCCTGACTTTC
few	TRBV11-2	TRBD2	TRBJ2-7	CASSPGLAGTEQYF	TGTGCCAGCAGCCCGGGACTAGCGGGGACCGAGCAGTACTTC